One sample yielded the 10 T cell receptor beta chains listed below, sequenced in a study of CD8 T cells in ankylosing spondylitis (dated by TCRdb to about 2017). Library generation was performed with 5' RACE. For sequencing, an Illumina HiSeq 2500 was employed. The raw public reads went through TCRdb reprocessing: fastp at Q25, MiXCR clone calling, in-frame beta chains kept. All rows with the same CDR3 protein become a single entry with the most common DNA and genes. Recorded for this sample are over 95,000 distinct CDR3 sequences; about 8.3% of them occurred a single time. Of the sample, 9.9% is held by the ten largest clones. The sample consisted of blood, either unsorted or a sorted T cell fraction (not recorded which). The origin of the receptors is a male donor with ankylosing spondylitis or in good health (not recorded which).

This clonotype has ten or more counts. CDR3 in DNA: TGTGCCTGGAGTGTACATAGGGATACGCAGTATTTT. Translated: CAWSVHRDTQYF. The chain is built from TRBV30 and TRBJ2-3, with D uncertain. Trimming pared 0 bases from V and 6 bases from J, leaving 7 bases between. In germline, CDR1 is GTSNPN, CDR2 SVGIG (reference sequence). The CDR3 is made up of 12 amino acids.

This clonotype was detected ten times or more. The rearrangement uses TRBV4-3 and TRBJ2-3; D unresolved. This CDR3 spans 13 amino acids. Germline CDR1 and CDR2: LGHNA and YSLEER. The germline V and J ends were trimmed by 0 bases and 9 bases, with 10 bases remaining between them. The CDR3 nucleotides read TGCGCCAGCAGCCAAGATCTTCTGACGACGCAGTATTTT. This codes for CASSQDLLTTQYF.

This clonotype was counted between two and nine times. This chain uses TRBV9 with TRBJ2-7; maybe TRBD2 (6 bases). Germline V lookup: CDR1 SGDLS, CDR2 YYNGEE. This CDR3 region has 15 residues. V lost 1 base and J lost 4, with 15 bases in between. The CDR3 DNA reads TGTGCCAGCAGCGTACACGGGAGTGGTCGATACGAGCAGTACTTC. Protein product: CASSVHGSGRYEQYF. Full variable domain (outside the CDR3, taken from reference TRBV9 and TRBJ2-7): DSGVTQTPKHLITATGQRVTLRCSPRSGDLSVYWYQQSLDQGLQFLIQYYNGEERAKGNILERFSAQQFPDLHSELNLSSLELGDSALYFCASSVHGSGRYEQYFGPGTRLTVT.

This clonotype was seen ten or more times. In DNA, the CDR3 is TGTGCCAGCAGCTTAGGGGTTAAAGCCTACGAGCAGTACTTC. It translates to CASSLGVKAYEQYF. V gene TRBV7-2 combines with J gene TRBJ2-7; D is ambiguous. The CDR3 is 14 residues long. Between the trimmed V and J ends, which lost 1 base and 2 bases, there was a span of 9 bases. CDR1 and CDR2 from the germline V gene are SGHTA and FQGNSA.

This clonotype was counted a single time. This chain joins TRBV27 and TRBJ1-2; TRBD1 aligns across 10 bases. Germline V lookup: CDR1 MNHEY, CDR2 SMNVEV (reference sequence). Trimming took 5 bases from V and 4 from J; bases not matched to a gene: 13. This CDR3 has 17 amino acids. CDR3 loop: CASSARDRGRRVYGYTF. The CDR3 DNA is TGTGCCAGCAGTGCCCGGGACAGGGGCCGGAGGGTCTATGGCTACACCTTC.

This clonotype was observed at least ten times. The rearrangement joins TRBV7-3 to TRBJ2-2; TRBD2 agrees at 13 bases. Germline V gene lookup returns CDR1 SGHTA and CDR2 FQGTGA. This CDR3 is 18 amino acids long. V was pared by 4 bases and J by 3 bases, with 8 bases of the junction left unmatched. CDR3 residues: CASSSRTSGGYHTGELFF. CDR3 coding DNA: TGTGCCAGCAGCTCCCGGACTAGCGGGGGATATCACACCGGGGAGCTGTTTTTT.

This clonotype was counted at least ten times. The rearrangement uses TRBV11-2 and TRBJ2-5, with D perhaps matching TRBD1 or TRBD2 (5 bases each). The CDR3 sequence is 14 residues long. The V end lost 5 bases, the J end lost 2 bases, and 12 bases lay between the germline ends. Germline CDR1 reads SGHAT; CDR2 reads FQNNGV. This CDR3 is CASSPPWGQETQYF. The CDR3 DNA is TGTGCCAGCAGCCCCCCCTGGGGGCAAGAGACCCAGTACTTC.

The chain is built from TRBV4-3 and TRBJ1-1; D is possibly TRBD1 (6 bases). This CDR3 has 18 amino acids. V was clipped by 4 bases and J by 3 bases, with 24 bases between them. Germline assignment: CDR1 LGHNA and CDR2 YSLEER. CDR3 in amino acids: CASSPVGSRARGDTEAFF. In DNA, the CDR3 is TGCGCCAGCAGCCCAGTGGGGAGCAGGGCTAGGGGGGACACTGAAGCTTTCTTT.

Only a few counts were recorded for this clonotype. The genes are TRBV5-1 and TRBJ2-7, with D possibly being TRBD1 (6 bases). The ends were cut back, 0 bases at V and 2 bases at J, with 9 bases in the middle. Germline-derived CDR1 and CDR2 are SGHRS and YFSETQ. The CDR3 contains 14 residues. The CDR3 reads CASSLATGTYEQYF. In DNA form, the CDR3 reads TGCGCCAGCAGCTTGGCCACAGGGACCTACGAGCAGTACTTC.

This clonotype has ten or more counts. The chain employs TRBV7-9 and TRBJ2-1; possibly TRBD2 for D (5 bases). The germline V gene has CDR1 SEHNR and CDR2 FQNEAQ (reference sequence). V was cut by 8 bases and J by 0 bases, with 17 bases left in between. This CDR3 region has 16 residues. The CDR3 DNA reads TGTGCCAGCGCGACAAGCGCGGGCTCCTCCTACAATGAGCAGTTCTTC. It is translated as CASATSAGSSYNEQFF. Filled out from reference TRBV7-9 and TRBJ2-1, the complete variable domain reads DTGVSQNPRHKITKRGQNVTFRCDPISEHNRLYWYRQTLGQGPEFLTYFQNEAQLEKSRLLSDRFSAERPKGSFSTLEIQRTEQGDSAMYLCASATSAGSSYNEQFFGPGTRLTVL.